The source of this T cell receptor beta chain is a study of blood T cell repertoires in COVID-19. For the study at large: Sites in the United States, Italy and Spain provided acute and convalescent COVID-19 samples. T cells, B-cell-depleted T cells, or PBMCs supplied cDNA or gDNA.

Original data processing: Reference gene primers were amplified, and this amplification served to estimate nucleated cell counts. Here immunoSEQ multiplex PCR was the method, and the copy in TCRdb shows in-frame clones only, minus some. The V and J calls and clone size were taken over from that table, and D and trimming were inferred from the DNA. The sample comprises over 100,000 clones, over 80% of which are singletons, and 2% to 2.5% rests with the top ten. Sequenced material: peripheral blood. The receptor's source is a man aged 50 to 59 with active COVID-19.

As DNA, the CDR3 is TGTGCCAGCAGACAAACAGGCACAGATACGCAGTATTTT. This gives the protein CASRQTGTDTQYF. The chain is built from TRBV5-8 and TRBJ2-3; no clear D. The V gene lost 5 bases and the J gene lost 1 base, with 8 bases spanning the gap. The germline V gene has CDR1 SGHTS and CDR2 YDEGEE. The CDR3 spans 13 residues.